These 3 T cell receptor beta chains were sequenced from one sample in a study of Ad26.COV2.S vaccination and SARS-CoV-2 variants. Repertoires were generated with immunoSEQ multiplex PCR, while TCRdb's copy carries only in-frame clones and drops some. The table has fewer than 400,000 clones, about 82% seen once. Treatment meaning: some 20 received Ad26.COV2.S at low or high dose, single or two shots; 5 received placebo; per-sample allocation not given. The samples date from day 63 after the first vaccine or placebo injection. Sequencing used peripheral blood, obtained in a trial of Ad26.COV2.S vaccine versus placebo. The receptors come from a person aged 18-65 years who received the Ad26.COV2.S COVID-19 vaccine or a placebo.

J is TRBJ1-6 and V is TRBV28, with no clear D. Germline CDR1 MDHEN, CDR2 SYDVKM. V was shortened by 1 base and J by 14 bases, with 9 bases between the two germline ends. The CDR3 has 12 amino acids. In DNA form, the CDR3 reads TGTGCCAGCAGTTTATTTGATGACACCCTCCACTTT. Residues: CASSLFDDTLHF.

Turning to this clone: The same CDR3 arises from other DNA sequences in this sample as well. V and J are TRBV29-1 and TRBJ1-2; D gene uncertain. V was shortened by 1 base and J by 1 base, with 10 bases between the two germline ends. CDR3 size: 14 residues. The V gene's germline CDR1 is SQVTM and CDR2 ANQGSEA. The CDR3 region is CSVEGRGLNYGYTF. The DNA for the CDR3 is TGCAGCGTTGAAGGGAGAGGGCTTAACTATGGCTACACCTTC.

In this sample, this clone turned up once. The genes are TRBV4-2 and TRBJ2-3, with 12 bases lining up with TRBD2. There are 16 residues in the CDR3. Looked up from germline, CDR1 is LGHNA and CDR2 is YNFKEQ. Trimming removed 1 base from V and 3 bases from J; junction bases left unmatched: 2. In DNA form, the CDR3 reads TGTGCCAGCAGCCAAGTTACTAGCGGGGGGACAGATACGCAGTATTTT. This encodes CASSQVTSGGTDTQYF.